This T cell receptor (beta chain) was profiled in a study of cytomegalovirus exposure and HLA in healthy donors. General study results and limits: Within the data, a cluster of highly shared sequence variants was likely a sequencing artifact. Earlier analysis found most TCR beta V segments productive about 87% or about 30% of the time. Researchers reported in a later analysis that common viral pathogens appeared linked to several top clusters. 87-base-pair reads could not separate some V segments, including TRBV6-2 and TRBV6-3.

Primers: 60 Vbeta forward and 13 Jbeta reverse. Some clones are missing from TCRdb's copy, which holds only in-frame ones; the method was immunoSEQ multiplex PCR. The sample shows a few hundred thousand clones, about 80% of them seen only once. CDR3 length equals 15 residues. Germline V lookup: CDR1 SEHNR, CDR2 FQNEAQ (reference sequence). The V end was cut by 5 bases, the J end by 0 bases, with 12 bases between. On this clone itself: Its antigen is undetermined.

The genes are TRBV7-9 and TRBJ2-3; D gene unclear. Sequencing input: PBMCs. This clonotype originated in a woman between 40 and 50 years old in good health and CMV-seronegative. The CDR3 nucleotides are TGTGCCAGCAGCCCAGCTAGTTCTAGCACAGATACGCAGTATTTT. Residues: CASSPASSSTDTQYF.